The 3 T cell receptor beta chains listed next were all sequenced from one sample in a study of identical twins. TCRdb analysed the 5' RACE reads with MiXCR anew, one entry per CDR3 protein. The table has around 200,000 distinct CDR3 sequences, about a tenth seen once; the top ten hold over 4.5%. The sequenced sample consisted of memory (CD45RO+) T cells sorted from blood. These receptor sequences come from a woman aged 18-29 years in good health.

Turning to this clonotype: A much larger clone sits a single nucleotide away, making a read error possible. This rearrangement joins TRBV20-1 to TRBJ2-1; D not resolved. CDR1 DFQATT and CDR2 SNEGSKA come from the germline V gene (reference sequence). This CDR3 contains 12 residues. CDR3 in amino acids: CCARDSLEEQFF. CDR3 DNA: TGCTGTGCTAGAGACTCCCTTGAGGAGCAGTTCTTC.

This clonotype was counted at least ten times. The rearrangement uses TRBV12-3 or TRBV12-4 and TRBJ2-5, with 12 bases that match TRBD2. V shed 4 bases, J shed 4 bases, and the junction held 10 bases outside the gene matches. This CDR3 is built from 17 residues. CDR3 in amino acids: CASSSSWTSGNGETQYF. CDR3 nucleotide sequence: TGTGCCAGCAGTTCATCTTGGACTAGCGGGAATGGAGAGACCCAGTACTTC.

The rearrangement uses TRBV6-1 and TRBJ2-1, with 8 bases aligning to TRBD2. J gave up 4 bases and V 5 bases, and 13 bases lay outside the gene matches. CDR3 length equals 17 residues. Germline assignment: CDR1 MNHNS and CDR2 SASEGT. The CDR3 loop is CASSPRLAHFSYNEQFF. The CDR3 DNA is TGTGCCAGCAGTCCCAGACTAGCGCACTTCTCATACAATGAGCAGTTCTTC.